This paragraph reports one T cell receptor (beta chain). The antigen it binds to is not known. No much larger clonotype is one base removed from it; base qualities were not supplied. The entire isolated RNA was reverse transcribed using the High Capacity cDNA Reverse Transcription Kit, and thus expressed TCRB transcripts were sequenced. Deep immunoSEQ sequencing was applied to naive, central memory and regulatory T cell samples, giving an average of roughly 3.5 million total reads per sample. After sorted cells were lysed in RLT buffer, RNA was extracted with DNase-treated RNeasy Micro or Mini kits, with the choice depending on cell number. Each cell subset was processed on its own to prevent cross-contamination, while patient and healthy donor samples were processed together. Using the immunoSEQ multiplex PCR, TCRB sequences were amplified from cDNA into 87-bp fragments spanning the CDR3 region. Sequencing of the amplicons was performed on the Illumina HiSeq platform. In the source study's methods: Synthetic template baselines were used to correct PCR bias computationally, reads within Hamming distance 2 were collapsed together, and singletons that could not be merged were discarded. Reads were aligned against IMGT to assign V, D and J genes, CDR3 length and insertions or deletions at six rearrangement sites. Clonotype counts were normalized to sorted cell number within each subset before computing true diversity and Gini coefficients with the tcR R package. The overlap coefficient, calculated on TCRB nucleotide sequences, was used to quantify repertoire sharing. As a proxy for the pre-selection repertoire, out-of-frame TCRB sequences from naive cells were analyzed. TCRdb obtained this table from immuneACCESS and retained in-frame rearrangements with V and J assigned. These tables miss some clones; where compared with another copy, unresolved V genes account for less than half of the shortfall, and the remainder is unexplained. The D gene and trimming were derived from the DNA, and the V and J assignments and clone size from that table. This sample gives around 430,000 clones in total; approximately 31% of them show up just once. Roughly 0.06% of the sample is taken by the ten largest.

Looking up the germline V gene yields CDR1 SGHTA and CDR2 FQGNSA. Including the terminal cysteine and phenylalanine, the CDR3 comprises 16 residues. CDR3 DNA only is kept here, 48 bases in frame from base 1. V gives up 1 base and J gives up 0 bases, and the segment between their germline ends measures 13 bases. A single peripheral blood draw of roughly 0.11 L on average was collected from each donor into heparinised tubes. A BD FACSAria II and a panel including CD45RO, CCR7, CD25, CD127, CD95 and CD27 were used to sort naive, central memory, regulatory and stem cell-like memory CD4+ T cells. All sorted populations exceeded 95% purity. PBMCs were separated immediately by Lymphoprep density gradient centrifugation and were stained directly, without being cultured. So that batch effects would be minimized, each experiment stained and sorted samples in pairs, pairing one healthy donor with one patient.

These data are taken from a study of beta chain features in type 1 diabetes (dated by TCRdb to 2017 to 2018). Background for the entire study: Mean age, gender distribution, total cell number and subset yield were not different between patients and healthy donors. Across all samples, some 99 million sorted cells were examined, and cell number per subset correlated strongly with RNA yield. In the study, TCRB repertoires of sorted circulating CD4+ T cell subsets from recently diagnosed type 1 diabetes patients were compared with those of matched healthy donors. Naive and central memory subsets were obtained from all 30 or so donors, but regulatory and stem cell-like memory subsets were isolated from only 8 patients and 8 healthy donors.

Points the paper makes about the study in general: At VDJ recombination sites, type 1 diabetes patients had fewer insertions and more deleted nucleotides, which implies abnormalities in thymic rearrangement. Because cDNA was sequenced instead of genomic DNA, activated cells with high expression could be over-represented, although the groups did not differ in activation or CD3 levels. Shorter templates might be favored by PCR, yet because patient and control samples were amplified and corrected together, any such skew would affect both groups equally. Naive, central memory and regulatory TCRB repertoires appeared to be more alike among patients than among healthy donors. HLA sub-analyses involved small numbers of individuals, so any influence of HLA type on TCRB rearrangement remained unresolved. Type 1 diabetes patients showed a moderate but significant shortening of TCRB CDR3 length in all four CD4+ subsets.

This clonotype originated in a man aged 18 to 30 in good health. The chain was built from TRBV7-2 and TRBJ2-7; there is no confident call for the D gene. Sequencing input: naive CD4+ T cells from blood. In the paper's terms, the cell subset or site label means: true naive CD4+ T cells. CDR3 loop: CASSLDDVRSSYEQYF. The DNA reads TGTGCCAGCAGCTTAGATGATGTCAGGAGCTCCTACGAGCAGTACTTC.